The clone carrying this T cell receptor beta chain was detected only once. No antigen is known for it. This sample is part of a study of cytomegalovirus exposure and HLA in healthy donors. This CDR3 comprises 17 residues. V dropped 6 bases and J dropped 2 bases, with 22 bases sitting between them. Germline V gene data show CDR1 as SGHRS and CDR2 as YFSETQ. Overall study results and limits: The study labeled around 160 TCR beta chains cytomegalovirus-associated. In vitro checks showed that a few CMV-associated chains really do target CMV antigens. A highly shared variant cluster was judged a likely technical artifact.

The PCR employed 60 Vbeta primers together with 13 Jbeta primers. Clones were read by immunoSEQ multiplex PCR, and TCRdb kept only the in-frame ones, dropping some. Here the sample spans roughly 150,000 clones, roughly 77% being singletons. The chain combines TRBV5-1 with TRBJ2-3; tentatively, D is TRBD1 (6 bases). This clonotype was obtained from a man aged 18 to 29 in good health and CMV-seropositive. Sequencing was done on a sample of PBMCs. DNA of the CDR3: TGCGCCAGCACCCAGGACAGCCTAGGCCTTCTCACAGATACGCAGTATTTT. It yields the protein CASTQDSLGLLTDTQYF.